This T cell receptor beta chain was sequenced in a study of cytomegalovirus exposure and HLA in healthy donors. Findings of the study overall: In a later analysis, around 18,000 TCR beta sequences were associated with HLA alleles at 0.05 false discovery rate.

As for this clone: Its antigen is unknown.

Both 60 Vbeta primers and 13 Jbeta primers went into the PCR. The repertoire was sequenced with immunoSEQ multiplex PCR; TCRdb's copy has only in-frame clones and lacks some. The sample includes about 160,000 clones. CDR1 is SNHLY, CDR2 FYNNEI, per germline. CDR3 size: 15 residues. The ends lost 6 bases at V and 10 bases at J; junction bases unmatched: 9. The sample was PBMCs. The chain is built from TRBV2 and TRBJ2-1, with 13 bases aligning to TRBD2. This TCR was sampled from a man aged 30 to 39 in good health and CMV-seronegative. The CDR3 spells CASSRTSGSPNEQFF. CDR3 coding DNA: TGTGCCAGCAGCCGGACTAGCGGGAGTCCAAACGAGCAGTTCTTC.